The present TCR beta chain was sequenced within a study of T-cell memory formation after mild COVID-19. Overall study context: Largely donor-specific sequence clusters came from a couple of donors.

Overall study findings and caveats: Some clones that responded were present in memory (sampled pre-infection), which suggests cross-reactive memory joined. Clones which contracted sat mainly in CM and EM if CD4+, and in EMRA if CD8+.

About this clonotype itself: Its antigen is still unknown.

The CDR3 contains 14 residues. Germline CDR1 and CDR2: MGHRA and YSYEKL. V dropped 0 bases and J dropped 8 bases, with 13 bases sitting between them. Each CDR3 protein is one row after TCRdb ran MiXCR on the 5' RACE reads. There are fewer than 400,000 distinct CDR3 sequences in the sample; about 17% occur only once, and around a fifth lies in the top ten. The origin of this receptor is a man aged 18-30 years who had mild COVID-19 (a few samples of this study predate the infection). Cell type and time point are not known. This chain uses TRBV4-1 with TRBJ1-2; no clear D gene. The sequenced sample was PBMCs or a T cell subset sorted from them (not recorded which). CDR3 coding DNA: TGCGCCAGCAGCCAAGATGAGGGCTTCTGGGGCTACACCTTC. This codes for CASSQDEGFWGYTF.